This is a list of T cell receptor beta chains from one sample in a study of blood T cell repertoires in COVID-19. Using immunoSEQ multiplex PCR, the repertoire was profiled, and TCRdb retains in-frame clones only, with some absent. This table has around 200,000 clones, around 87% appearing once. The material sequenced was peripheral blood. These TCRs come from a man in his sixties who had recovered from COVID-19. The CDR3 runs from the conserved cysteine through the conserved F or W. The D gene is left open where the match is weak. The listing skips clone size in some rows; elsewhere it reads once, few, many or a size class.

TGCGCCAGCAGCTTGTCGTTCAATGAGCAGTTCTTC | CASSLSFNEQFF | TRBJ2-1 | TRBV5-1 | - | -
TGCAGCGTTGAGGGGGGCGGGAGTTCTTACGAGCAGTACTTC | CSVEGGGSSYEQYF | TRBJ2-7 | TRBV29-1 | - | -
TGTGCCTGGACAGGGGATAGCAATCAGCCCCAGCATTTT | CAWTGDSNQPQHF | TRBJ1-5 | TRBV30 | - | -
TGTGCCAGTAGTATCGGGAACTACAATGAGCAGTTCTTC | CASSIGNYNEQFF | TRBJ2-1 | TRBV19 | - | -
TGTGCCAGCAGCCATGGGGCACCCTCGTCGGGCTACGAGCAGTACTTC | CASSHGAPSSGYEQYF | TRBJ2-7 | TRBV7-2 | once | -
TGCAGTGCTAGTAGGGACAGGGTGGGGGAGCTGTTTTTT | CSASRDRVGELFF | TRBJ2-2 | TRBV20-1 | - | TRBD1
TGCGCCAGCGAAGGGACAGGGGGGCCCGGGGAGCTGTTTTTT | CASEGTGGPGELFF | TRBJ2-2 | TRBV5-1 | once | TRBD1
TGTGCCAGTAGTAGCCTAACTAGCGGGGTCTACAATGAGCAGTTCTTC | CASSSLTSGVYNEQFF | TRBJ2-1 | TRBV19 | - | TRBD2
TGTGCCAGTGGGCGGACAGGCCTCCTCGAAAAACTGTTTTTT | CASGRTGLLEKLFF | TRBJ1-4 | TRBV19 | - | TRBD1
TGTGCCAGCAGCCCCCTGATAGGGGGGGGGTTCTCTGGAAACACCATATATTTT | CASSPLIGGGFSGNTIYF | TRBJ1-3 | TRBV5-5 | once | -
TGCGCCAGCAGCCAAGATTCGGGGGGGGCTGGCTATGGCTACACCTTC | CASSQDSGGAGYGYTF | TRBJ1-2 | TRBV4-3 | - | -
TGCGCCAGCAGTCAATCAACACCCCCTAGCTCCTACAATGAGCAGTTCTTC | CASSQSTPPSSYNEQFF | TRBJ2-1 | TRBV23-1 | few | -
TGTGCCAGCAGTTTGGGGCAGACCAATCAGCCCCAGCATTTT | CASSLGQTNQPQHF | TRBJ1-5 | TRBV6-2/TRBV6-3 | - | -
TGCGCCAGCAGGGGACAGGAGGACACTGAAGCTTTCTTT | CASRGQEDTEAFF | TRBJ1-1 | TRBV5-1 | - | TRBD1
TGCGCCAGCAGTCCCGACAGGGATAGCAATCAGCCCCAGCATTTT | CASSPDRDSNQPQHF | TRBJ1-5 | TRBV10-1 | - | TRBD1
TGTGCCAGCCCCGGGAGGACCGGGGAGCTGTTTTTT | CASPGRTGELFF | TRBJ2-2 | TRBV18 | - | TRBD2
TGTGCCAGCAGTGAGGAACAGGGGTCTCGCTACGAGCAGTACTTC | CASSEEQGSRYEQYF | TRBJ2-7 | TRBV25-1 | - | TRBD1
TGTGCCAGCAGCCGAGGCCAGGGCTCCTACGAGCAGTACTTC | CASSRGQGSYEQYF | TRBJ2-7 | TRBV11-2 | few | -
TGTGCCACCAGTGATGGGACTAGCGGGAGGGCCGGTAATGAGCAGTTCTTC | CATSDGTSGRAGNEQFF | TRBJ2-1 | TRBV24-1 | - | TRBD2
TGTGCCAGCAGTCCTAAAGTCTACGAGCAGTACTTC | CASSPKVYEQYF | TRBJ2-7 | TRBV28 | - | -
TGTGCCAGCAGCTTTCTTCAGGGTACCTATGGCTACACCTTC | CASSFLQGTYGYTF | TRBJ1-2 | TRBV5-4 | - | -
TGTGCCAGCAGCGATCTAGCGGTGCCCTACAATGAGCAGTTCTTC | CASSDLAVPYNEQFF | TRBJ2-1 | TRBV11-2 | - | TRBD2
TGCGCCAGCAGCCCTAGTAGGGGGCAGGCGTCCTACAATGAGCAGTTCTTC | CASSPSRGQASYNEQFF | TRBJ2-1 | TRBV5-1 | - | TRBD1
TGCGCCAGCAGAGCCGGGACTAGCACAGATACGCAGTATTTT | CASRAGTSTDTQYF | TRBJ2-3 | TRBV5-1 | - | -
TGTGCCAGTGATGTGGGACAGTTCAATCAGCCCCAGCATTTT | CASDVGQFNQPQHF | TRBJ1-5 | TRBV28 | - | TRBD1
TGTGCCTGCCAGGTGATCGCGAACACCGGGGAGCTGTTTTTT | CACQVIANTGELFF | TRBJ2-2 | TRBV30 | - | -
TGTGCCAGCGCGAGGGGGACCGGGACTAGCGGGGGTGAGACCCAGTACTTC | CASARGTGTSGGETQYF | TRBJ2-5 | TRBV4-2 | - | TRBD2
TGTGCCAGCAGCTTAGGTTCTGGACTAGGCCAAGAGACCCAGTACTTC | CASSLGSGLGQETQYF | TRBJ2-5 | TRBV7-7 | - | TRBD2
TGTGCCAGCAGCGGGGACAGGTCCTACAATGAGCAGTTCTTC | CASSGDRSYNEQFF | TRBJ2-1 | TRBV7-3 | - | TRBD1
TGTGCCAGCAGCAAAATGAACACTGAAGCTTTCTTT | CASSKMNTEAFF | TRBJ1-1 | TRBV12-3/TRBV12-4 | - | -
TGTGCCAGCAGTAACCGCCGTACGGGGATTAAGTTT | CASSNRRTGIKF | TRBJ1-6 | TRBV6-6 | - | -
TGTGCCAGCAGCGTAGGTGGGGCGGGGTATCAGCCCCAGCATTTT | CASSVGGAGYQPQHF | TRBJ1-5 | TRBV9 | - | -
TGTGCCAGCAGCTTAGGGACAGGGTTCCGGAGGGAGACCCAGTACTTC | CASSLGTGFRRETQYF | TRBJ2-5 | TRBV7-2 | - | TRBD1
TGTGCCAGCAGTCAAGGAGGGACTGAAGAAGCTTTCTTT | CASSQGGTEEAFF | TRBJ1-1 | TRBV28 | - | -
TGTGCCAGCAGCGTAGGACAGGGATCCTACGAGCAGTACTTC | CASSVGQGSYEQYF | TRBJ2-7 | TRBV7-2 | - | TRBD1
TGTGCCAGCAGTTCACCAGGGTTAGGAGAAAAACTGTTTTTT | CASSSPGLGEKLFF | TRBJ1-4 | TRBV6-5 | many | -
TGTGCCAGCTCATACCAGGAGCAGGGAACGGGAGATACGCAGTATTTT | CASSYQEQGTGDTQYF | TRBJ2-3 | TRBV18 | - | -